The T cell receptor beta chain under discussion was sequenced for a study of blood T cell repertoires in COVID-19. Under the authors' procedure: Researchers report that nucleated cell counts were estimated from reference gene primer amplification. The data were produced by immunoSEQ multiplex PCR, yet TCRdb's version contains in-frame clones alone and is incomplete. V, J and clone size are those of that table, while D and trimming were read from the DNA. This sample has about 250,000 clones, with approximately 89% found just once. This CDR3 has 16 amino acids. Trimming took off 3 bases at V and 1 base at J, with 10 bases between the two ends. Per the germline V gene, CDR1 is SNHLY and CDR2 is FYNNEI.

This receptor was taken from a woman under 40 with COVID-19, enrolled during active disease. J is TRBJ1-6 and V is TRBV2, with D maybe TRBD1 (5 bases). Sequencing was performed on peripheral blood. CDR3: CASSDREISYNSPLHF. CDR3 sequence (DNA): TGTGCCAGCAGTGACAGGGAAATATCCTATAATTCACCCCTCCACTTT.